Listed below are T cell receptor beta chains from one sample, sequenced in a study of cytomegalovirus exposure and HLA in healthy donors. Repertoires were generated with immunoSEQ multiplex PCR, while TCRdb's copy carries only in-frame clones and drops some. The sample contains more than 95,000 clones, around 82% of which appear only once. The specimen was PBMCs. Receptor source: a woman aged 40 to 50 in good health and CMV-seronegative. Each CDR3 is given with its conserved first and last residue. The D gene is left open where the match is weak. Clone size, where shown, is once, few, many, or a class for clones that have expanded.

clone_size: .; v_call: TRBV7-9; cdr3_length: 13; d_call: .; j_call: TRBJ2-7; cdr3_nt: TGTGCCAGCAGCCCGAAGGACAGCTACGAGCAGTACTTC; cdr3_aa: CASSPKDSYEQYF
clone_size: .; v_call: TRBV7-6; cdr3_length: 15; d_call: .; j_call: TRBJ2-7; cdr3_nt: TGTGCCAGCAGCTTAGTTTCGGACTCCTCCTACGAGCAGTACTTC; cdr3_aa: CASSLVSDSSYEQYF
clone_size: .; v_call: TRBV29-1; cdr3_length: 15; d_call: TRBD1; j_call: TRBJ1-1; cdr3_nt: TGCAGCGCCTGGGACAGGGGGCGAAGGAGCACTGAAGCTTTCTTT; cdr3_aa: CSAWDRGRRSTEAFF
clone_size: .; v_call: TRBV28; cdr3_length: 16; d_call: .; j_call: TRBJ1-4; cdr3_nt: TGTGCCAGCAGTTTAATTGGAAGGGGAACTAATGAAAAACTGTTTTTT; cdr3_aa: CASSLIGRGTNEKLFF
clone_size: .; v_call: TRBV28; cdr3_length: 15; d_call: TRBD2; j_call: TRBJ2-2; cdr3_nt: TGTGCCACCGAGACTAGCAGCGTCCCCACCGGGGAGCTGTTTTTT; cdr3_aa: CATETSSVPTGELFF
clone_size: .; v_call: TRBV28; cdr3_length: 15; d_call: .; j_call: TRBJ2-5; cdr3_nt: TGTGCCATCCAAAAGAAGGTACTAGCAGAAGAGACCCAGTACTTC; cdr3_aa: CAIQKKVLAEETQYF
clone_size: once; v_call: TRBV6-5; cdr3_length: 14; d_call: .; j_call: TRBJ1-1; cdr3_nt: TGTGCCAGCAGTTACCAGAGCGGCGGGACTGAAGCTTTCTTT; cdr3_aa: CASSYQSGGTEAFF
clone_size: .; v_call: TRBV19; cdr3_length: 16; d_call: TRBD1; j_call: TRBJ1-2; cdr3_nt: TGTGCCAGTAGCTTGCGTCTTAAGACAGGGACGGATGGCTACACCTTC; cdr3_aa: CASSLRLKTGTDGYTF
clone_size: .; v_call: TRBV6-1; cdr3_length: 14; d_call: .; j_call: TRBJ2-7; cdr3_nt: TGTGCCAGCAGTGAATATCCGGTCTACTACGAGCAGTACTTC; cdr3_aa: CASSEYPVYYEQYF
clone_size: .; v_call: TRBV7-2; cdr3_length: 15; d_call: TRBD1; j_call: TRBJ1-6; cdr3_nt: TGTGCCAGCAGCCAAGTGACAGGGGTCAATTCACCCCTCCACTTT; cdr3_aa: CASSQVTGVNSPLHF
clone_size: .; v_call: TRBV9; cdr3_length: 12; d_call: .; j_call: TRBJ1-3; cdr3_nt: TGTGCCAGCAGCGTTAATGGCAACACCATATATTTT; cdr3_aa: CASSVNGNTIYF
clone_size: .; v_call: TRBV11-2; cdr3_length: 17; d_call: TRBD2; j_call: TRBJ2-3; cdr3_nt: TGTGCCAGCAGCTTTGGACTAGCGGGAGGTGAGACAGATACGCAGTATTTT; cdr3_aa: CASSFGLAGGETDTQYF
clone_size: .; v_call: TRBV7-8; cdr3_length: 15; d_call: .; j_call: TRBJ2-7; cdr3_nt: TGTGCCAGCAGCTTAAGGAGGGGACCCTCCTACGAGCAGTACTTC; cdr3_aa: CASSLRRGPSYEQYF
clone_size: .; v_call: TRBV7-2; cdr3_length: 14; d_call: .; j_call: TRBJ1-2; cdr3_nt: TGTGCCAGCAGCTTAGGCGCCGGACTCTATGGCTACACCTTC; cdr3_aa: CASSLGAGLYGYTF
clone_size: .; v_call: TRBV6-5; cdr3_length: 15; d_call: TRBD1; j_call: TRBJ1-5; cdr3_nt: TGTGCCAGCAGAGCCGACAGGGGGGTCAATCAGCCCCAGCATTTT; cdr3_aa: CASRADRGVNQPQHF
clone_size: .; v_call: TRBV7-9; cdr3_length: 14; d_call: TRBD1; j_call: TRBJ1-1; cdr3_nt: TGTGCCAGCAGCTCCCAGGGGGCGAACACTGAAGCTTTCTTT; cdr3_aa: CASSSQGANTEAFF
clone_size: .; v_call: TRBV7-9; cdr3_length: 18; d_call: TRBD1; j_call: TRBJ2-6; cdr3_nt: TGTGCCAGCAGCCTTGCAGGGGGTTACCCTTCTGGGGCCAACGTCCTGACTTTC; cdr3_aa: CASSLAGGYPSGANVLTF
clone_size: few; v_call: TRBV7-6; cdr3_length: 15; d_call: TRBD1; j_call: TRBJ2-3; cdr3_nt: TGTGCCAGCAGCCCGAGGACAGGGGACACAGATACGCAGTATTTT; cdr3_aa: CASSPRTGDTDTQYF
clone_size: .; v_call: TRBV4-1; cdr3_length: 15; d_call: TRBD1; j_call: TRBJ1-5; cdr3_nt: TGCGCCAGCAGCCCACAGACAGGGAGTGGACAGCCCCAGCATTTT; cdr3_aa: CASSPQTGSGQPQHF
clone_size: .; v_call: TRBV2; cdr3_length: 14; d_call: .; j_call: TRBJ1-5; cdr3_nt: TGTGCCAGCAGTGAGAAAGGGGACAATCAGCCCCAGCATTTT; cdr3_aa: CASSEKGDNQPQHF
clone_size: .; v_call: TRBV19; cdr3_length: 18; d_call: TRBD2; j_call: TRBJ2-3; cdr3_nt: TGTGCCACCCCGGGACTAGCGGGAGTCGGGGGGTGCACAGATACGCAGTATTTT; cdr3_aa: CATPGLAGVGGCTDTQYF
clone_size: .; v_call: TRBV7-6; cdr3_length: 16; d_call: TRBD1; j_call: TRBJ1-3; cdr3_nt: TGTGCCAGCAGCTTTTCTGGGACAGGGTTTGGAAACACCATATATTTT; cdr3_aa: CASSFSGTGFGNTIYF
clone_size: .; v_call: TRBV21-1; cdr3_length: 19; d_call: .; j_call: TRBJ2-7; cdr3_nt: TGTGCCAGCAGCACCCAAAGGTGGGGACTAGCGGGAGGGCCCTACGAGCAGTACTTC; cdr3_aa: CASSTQRWGLAGGPYEQYF
clone_size: once; v_call: TRBV5-1; cdr3_length: 13; d_call: .; j_call: TRBJ2-5; cdr3_nt: TGCGCCGGCAGCCGGCAGGGTGAAGAGACCCAGTACTTC; cdr3_aa: CAGSRQGEETQYF
clone_size: .; v_call: TRBV27; cdr3_length: 14; d_call: .; j_call: TRBJ2-4; cdr3_nt: TGTGCCAGCGCCCCAAACAGGGCCAAAAACATTCAGTACTTC; cdr3_aa: CASAPNRAKNIQYF
clone_size: .; v_call: TRBV10-3; cdr3_length: 23; d_call: TRBD2; j_call: TRBJ2-7; cdr3_nt: TGTGCCATCAGTGAGAGCACGATCTTGGGGGGGGCGAGAGGGACTAGAAAACCCTACGAGCAGTACTTC; cdr3_aa: CAISESTILGGARGTRKPYEQYF
clone_size: .; v_call: TRBV10-3; cdr3_length: 15; d_call: TRBD1; j_call: TRBJ2-7; cdr3_nt: TGTGCCATCAGGAAGGGACAGGGGAGCTCCTACGAGCAGTACTTC; cdr3_aa: CAIRKGQGSSYEQYF
clone_size: .; v_call: TRBV27; cdr3_length: 14; d_call: .; j_call: TRBJ2-5; cdr3_nt: TGTGCCAGCAGTCCAGGGGCGCTCCGTGAGACCCAGTACTTC; cdr3_aa: CASSPGALRETQYF
clone_size: .; v_call: TRBV28; cdr3_length: 15; d_call: TRBD1; j_call: TRBJ1-3; cdr3_nt: TGTGCCAGCACCTTAATGACAGGGACTGGAAACACCATATATTTT; cdr3_aa: CASTLMTGTGNTIYF
clone_size: .; v_call: TRBV5-1; cdr3_length: 15; d_call: .; j_call: TRBJ2-2; cdr3_nt: TGCGCCAGCAGCGCGGACAGCGCCGACACCGGGGAGCTGTTTTTT; cdr3_aa: CASSADSADTGELFF
clone_size: .; v_call: TRBV28; cdr3_length: 12; d_call: .; j_call: TRBJ2-7; cdr3_nt: TGTGCCAGCGGCCCCTCAAGATACGAGCAGTACTTC; cdr3_aa: CASGPSRYEQYF
clone_size: .; v_call: TRBV7-9; cdr3_length: 15; d_call: TRBD2; j_call: TRBJ2-1; cdr3_nt: TGTTCCAGCAGCTTAGCACTAGCGCCAATTATCGAGCAGTTCTTC; cdr3_aa: CSSSLALAPIIEQFF
clone_size: .; v_call: TRBV10-2; cdr3_length: 16; d_call: TRBD1; j_call: TRBJ2-1; cdr3_nt: TGCGCCAGCAGTGAGTTCGGACAGGGGTACTACAATGAGCAGTTCTTC; cdr3_aa: CASSEFGQGYYNEQFF
clone_size: .; v_call: TRBV28; cdr3_length: 19; d_call: TRBD2; j_call: TRBJ2-1; cdr3_nt: TGTGCCAGCAGTCTAATCGGGACTAGCGGGAGGATATGGGGCAATGAGCAGTTCTTC; cdr3_aa: CASSLIGTSGRIWGNEQFF
clone_size: .; v_call: TRBV19; cdr3_length: 14; d_call: TRBD2; j_call: TRBJ2-7; cdr3_nt: TGTGCCAGTCAACCGGGGGGAGGACGGGAGAAGCAGTACTTC; cdr3_aa: CASQPGGGREKQYF
clone_size: few; v_call: TRBV2; cdr3_length: 15; d_call: TRBD2; j_call: TRBJ2-7; cdr3_nt: TGTGCCACACTCGATATAGCGGGAGGTCCCTACGAGCAGTACTTC; cdr3_aa: CATLDIAGGPYEQYF
clone_size: .; v_call: TRBV5-5; cdr3_length: 15; d_call: .; j_call: TRBJ1-5; cdr3_nt: TGTGCCAGCAGCTTCCAACAGGGCGGCAATCAGCCCCAGCATTTT; cdr3_aa: CASSFQQGGNQPQHF
clone_size: once; v_call: TRBV9; cdr3_length: 16; d_call: .; j_call: TRBJ2-1; cdr3_nt: TGTGCCAGCAGCATGACCGGGAAGCTCTCCTACAATGAGCAGTTCTTC; cdr3_aa: CASSMTGKLSYNEQFF
clone_size: .; v_call: TRBV5-6; cdr3_length: 13; d_call: .; j_call: TRBJ1-1; cdr3_nt: TGTGCCAGCATCCGACAGAGAGGTACTGAAGCTTTCTTT; cdr3_aa: CASIRQRGTEAFF
clone_size: few; v_call: TRBV7-3; cdr3_length: 17; d_call: TRBD2; j_call: TRBJ2-3; cdr3_nt: TGTGCCAGCAGCTTACTAGCGGGAGGACCGAGGACAGATACGCAGTATTTT; cdr3_aa: CASSLLAGGPRTDTQYF
clone_size: few; v_call: TRBV15; cdr3_length: 16; d_call: .; j_call: TRBJ1-4; cdr3_nt: TGTGCCACCAGCAGAGGAATGGCCCCCTCTAATGAAAAACTGTTTTTT; cdr3_aa: CATSRGMAPSNEKLFF
clone_size: .; v_call: TRBV27; cdr3_length: 17; d_call: TRBD2; j_call: TRBJ2-1; cdr3_nt: TGTGCCAGCAGCCCAAGATATAGGACTAGCGGGAGCAATGAGCAGTTCTTC; cdr3_aa: CASSPRYRTSGSNEQFF
clone_size: .; v_call: TRBV11-3; cdr3_length: 14; d_call: .; j_call: TRBJ2-1; cdr3_nt: TGTGCCAGCAGCTTAGGGCAGATTAACAATGAGCAGTTCTTC; cdr3_aa: CASSLGQINNEQFF
clone_size: few; v_call: TRBV4-3; cdr3_length: 16; d_call: .; j_call: TRBJ1-3; cdr3_nt: TGCGCCAGCAGCCAATCACCTCAGGGCTCTGGAAACACCATATATTTT; cdr3_aa: CASSQSPQGSGNTIYF
clone_size: .; v_call: TRBV29-1; cdr3_length: 14; d_call: TRBD1; j_call: TRBJ1-2; cdr3_nt: TGCAGCGTTGAGACGAGGGGGCAGGGAAATGGCTACACCTTC; cdr3_aa: CSVETRGQGNGYTF
clone_size: .; v_call: TRBV7-2; cdr3_length: 17; d_call: .; j_call: TRBJ1-2; cdr3_nt: TGTGCCAGCAGCTTAGACCCCACGACAGCTATTAACTATGGCTACACCTTC; cdr3_aa: CASSLDPTTAINYGYTF
clone_size: .; v_call: TRBV2; cdr3_length: 15; d_call: TRBD2; j_call: TRBJ2-1; cdr3_nt: TGTGCCAGCAGGATGGGACTAGCGGGAGGTAATGAGCAGTTCTTC; cdr3_aa: CASRMGLAGGNEQFF
clone_size: .; v_call: TRBV5-5; cdr3_length: 17; d_call: TRBD2; j_call: TRBJ2-7; cdr3_nt: TGTGCCAGCAGCCCATATCCCGGGACTAGCGGTGTATACGAGCAGTACTTC; cdr3_aa: CASSPYPGTSGVYEQYF
clone_size: once; v_call: TRBV19; cdr3_length: 14; d_call: .; j_call: TRBJ2-1; cdr3_nt: TGTGCCAGTAGTAGTTCGAGCTCCTACAATGAGCAGTTCTTC; cdr3_aa: CASSSSSSYNEQFF
clone_size: .; v_call: TRBV5-1; cdr3_length: 14; d_call: .; j_call: TRBJ2-7; cdr3_nt: TGCGCCAGCAGCTATGGAGGTCTCTCCTACGAGCAGTACTTC; cdr3_aa: CASSYGGLSYEQYF
clone_size: once; v_call: TRBV11-2; cdr3_length: 16; d_call: TRBD2; j_call: TRBJ2-3; cdr3_nt: TGTGCCAGCAGCCGAGTGGAACTAGCGGGAGTGCATACGCAGTATTTT; cdr3_aa: CASSRVELAGVHTQYF
clone_size: .; v_call: TRBV19; cdr3_length: 14; d_call: TRBD1; j_call: TRBJ1-2; cdr3_nt: TGTGCCAGTGCCGCTTGGACAGGGGCACATGGCTACACCTTC; cdr3_aa: CASAAWTGAHGYTF
clone_size: .; v_call: TRBV7-7; cdr3_length: 16; d_call: TRBD1; j_call: TRBJ2-2; cdr3_nt: TGTGCTAGCAGCTTACAGCCAGGGGGGAACACCGGGGAGCTGTTTTTT; cdr3_aa: CASSLQPGGNTGELFF
clone_size: .; v_call: TRBV6-1; cdr3_length: 16; d_call: TRBD1; j_call: TRBJ1-1; cdr3_nt: TGTGCCAGCAGTGCTTTCCTACAGGGGGACAACACTGAAGCTTTCTTT; cdr3_aa: CASSAFLQGDNTEAFF
clone_size: .; v_call: TRBV27; cdr3_length: 15; d_call: TRBD2; j_call: TRBJ2-1; cdr3_nt: TGTGCCAGCAGTTTAGGGACTAGCGGTCACAATGAGCAGTTCTTC; cdr3_aa: CASSLGTSGHNEQFF
clone_size: .; v_call: TRBV18; cdr3_length: 12; d_call: .; j_call: TRBJ2-1; cdr3_nt: TGTGCCAGCGCCGATGACAGCAATGAGCAGTTCTTC; cdr3_aa: CASADDSNEQFF
clone_size: .; v_call: TRBV7-2; cdr3_length: 14; d_call: TRBD2; j_call: TRBJ2-2; cdr3_nt: TGTGCCAGCGGTCGACTAGCGACCACCGGGGAGCTGTTTTTT; cdr3_aa: CASGRLATTGELFF